What follows describes a single T cell receptor beta chain. Its antigen is as yet unknown. This specimen comes from a study of Graves' ophthalmopathy and Graves' hyperthyroidism. Study-wide points: Most thyroid clonotypes with frequency above 0.001 were detected in blood too. The model's prediction of ophthalmopathy progression had just over 70% sensitivity and around 72% specificity.

Patients were excluded if they had other autoimmune diseases or uncontrolled infections, and likewise if pregnancy or lactation applied. A diagnosis was made from clinical symptoms together with serum thyroxine, TRAb, thyroid ultrasound and orbital computed tomography. Using RNA transcripts, the TCR beta CDR3 regions were amplified. An opening RT-PCR round employed HTBI primers and preceded a second-round multiplex PCR. TCRdb itself ran the multiplex PCR reads through MiXCR, one entry per CDR3 protein. In the table there are around 1,200,000 distinct CDR3 sequences, 35% to 40% of which are singletons. The CDR3 sequence is 11 residues long. CDR1 is MNHNY and CDR2 is SVGAGI in the germline V gene (reference sequence). J gave up 4 bases and V 11 bases, and 4 bases lay outside the gene matches.

The sample comprised peripheral blood or thyroid tissue (not recorded which). This TCR was sampled from an adult man with Graves' hyperthyroidism. The chain recombines TRBV6-6 with TRBJ2-7; 8 bases match TRBD1. For the CDR3, the DNA is TGTGCCGGACAGGGTGTTTACGAGCAGTACTTC. Its translation is CAGQGVYEQYF.